The 21 T cell receptor beta chains below all came from one sample that was sequenced in a study of identical twins' blood T cells. TCRdb re-called the 5' RACE reads through MiXCR, storing one row per CDR3 protein. This table holds hundreds of thousands of distinct CDR3 sequences, about 28% found once. The sample consisted of PBMCs. Source of these receptors: a woman between 18 and 50 years old in good health.

The chain uses TRBV3-1 and TRBJ1-2, with 8 positions matching TRBD1. The CDR3 length is 15 residues. V shed 3 bases and J 0 bases; nucleotides not matched to a gene: 3. In germline, CDR1 is LGHDT, CDR2 YNNKEL (reference sequence). As DNA, the CDR3 is TGTGCCAGCAGCCAGTGGGACAGGACTAACTATGGCTACACCTTC. This gives the protein CASSQWDRTNYGYTF.

The V call is TRBV6-6, the J call TRBJ1-5, with a tentative D call TRBD1 (6 bases). There are 17 residues in the CDR3. Trimming removed 0 bases at V and 2 bases at J, with 14 bases between. From germline, CDR1 is MNHNY and CDR2 SVGAGI (reference sequence). The CDR3: CASSYSRGAAGNQPQHF. CDR3 coding DNA: TGTGCCAGCAGTTACTCCCGGGGGGCGGCAGGCAATCAGCCCCAGCATTTT.

About this clonotype itself: A junction boundary mismatches the germline segment, possibly from a read error. The CDR3 spells CASRALSGCTF. The CDR3 DNA reads as TGCGCCAGCAGGGCCCTCTCTGGCTGCACCTTC. This rearrangement joins TRBV10-2 to TRBJ1-2; D unresolved. This CDR3 has 11 amino acids. Germline V lookup: CDR1 WSHSY, CDR2 SAAADI.

This clonotype was observed a few times. The V gene is TRBV28, the J gene TRBJ2-7; no clear D. V dropped 8 bases and J dropped 10 bases, with 12 bases sitting between them. This CDR3 is 10 amino acids long. From germline, CDR1 is MDHEN and CDR2 SYDVKM. The CDR3 DNA is TGTGCCAGCGGATCCTCCCTCCAGTACTTC. Translation: CASGSSLQYF.

A word on this clonotype: At one of its ends the junction is not consistent with the germline gene, which may arise from a read error. The chain carries TRBV7-9 and TRBJ1-1; D remains ambiguous. Germline CDR1 SEHNR, CDR2 FQNEAQ (reference sequence). The CDR3 spans 12 residues. The CDR3 nucleotides are TGTACCAGCAGCCACAGTTCCACTGAAGCTTTCTTT. It is translated as CTSSHSSTEAFF.

V and J are TRBV5-1 and TRBJ1-2; 7 bases line up with TRBD1. In germline, CDR1 is SGHRS, CDR2 YFSETQ. This CDR3 contains 14 residues. Trimming at V came to 5 bases and at J to 0 bases, leaving 4 bases not matched to a gene. CDR3 sequence reads: CASRKTGTNYGYTF. CDR3 coding DNA: TGCGCCAGCAGAAAGACAGGGACTAACTATGGCTACACCTTC.

The chain is built from TRBV29-1 and TRBJ1-1, with 8 nucleotides matching TRBD1. CDR3 length equals 16 residues. V was pared by 6 bases and J by 3 bases, with 15 bases of the junction left unmatched. Germline-derived CDR1 and CDR2 are SQVTM and ANQGSEA. The CDR3 protein is CSVPRPRQGMDTEAFF. CDR3 nucleotide sequence: TGCAGCGTCCCCCGACCCCGACAGGGGATGGACACTGAAGCTTTCTTT.

This clonotype was detected ten times or more. The rearrangement links TRBV6-4 to TRBJ2-2; 10 bases map to TRBD2. Germline values: CDR1 MRHNA, CDR2 SNTAGT. This CDR3 region has 14 residues. J gave up 4 bases and V 4 bases, and 0 bases lay outside the gene matches. The chain's CDR3 is CASSVAGGTGELFF. CDR3 in DNA: TGTGCCAGCAGTGTAGCGGGGGGCACCGGGGAGCTGTTTTTT.

This chain links TRBV5-5 with TRBJ1-1; D call uncertain. The CDR3 runs 16 residues. The V end lost 4 bases, the J end lost 2 bases, and 18 bases lay between the germline ends. Germline CDR1 SGHKS, CDR2 YYEKEE (reference sequence). The CDR3, as DNA: TGTGCCAGCAGCCCGTGGTCCGGGTGTCCTAACACTGAAGCTTTCTTT. Its translation is CASSPWSGCPNTEAFF.

This clonotype has a handful of counts. The V and J genes are TRBV6-6 and TRBJ2-2; 7 nucleotides match TRBD2. The CDR3 sequence is 15 residues long. V was pared by 5 bases and J by 1 base, with 4 bases of the junction left unmatched. CDR1 and CDR2 from the germline V gene are MNHNY and SVGAGI (reference sequence). Here the CDR3 reads CASSALAGNTGELFF. CDR3 nucleotide sequence: TGTGCCAGCAGTGCTTTAGCGGGGAACACCGGGGAGCTGTTTTTT.

This clonotype has just a few counts. A read error may produce the germline difference seen at one junction end. The chain recombines TRBV5-1 with TRBJ1-5, with TRBD1 as a possible D gene (6 bases). Looked up from germline, CDR1 is SGHRS and CDR2 is YFSETQ. CDR3 length: 15 amino acids. This chain's CDR3 is CASRLGNRANQPQHF. Here the CDR3 DNA reads TGCGCCAGCAGGTTGGGAAACAGGGCTAATCAGCCCCAGCATTTT.

In this sample, this clonotype turned up many times. The chain couples TRBV25-1 to TRBJ1-6, with D hard to call. CDR1 and CDR2 from the germline V gene are MGHDK and SYGVNS. This CDR3 is 12 amino acids long. V lost 7 bases, J lost 8 bases, and 9 bases lay in between. The CDR3 nucleotides read TGTGCCAGCAATTCGTATGATTCACCCCTCCACTTT. Translating it yields CASNSYDSPLHF.

This clonotype was counted a few times. J is TRBJ1-6 and V is TRBV29-1, with D uncertain. The CDR3 covers 13 residues. V shed 7 bases and J shed 10 bases, with 17 bases lying between them. Germline CDR1 SQVTM, CDR2 ANQGSEA. The CDR3 region is CSARDTIGSPLHF. The CDR3 nucleotides are TGCAGCGCGAGAGACACAATAGGATCACCCCTCCACTTT.

In the case of this clonotype: Germline is not matched at one junction end, which may reflect a read error. This sequence joins TRBV5-6 and TRBJ2-1; D remains unclear. The V gene's germline CDR1 is SGHDT and CDR2 YYEEEE. CDR3 length: 13 residues. CDR3 nucleotide sequence: TGTACCAGCAGCCTCGGAACATACAATGAGCAGTTCTTC. Residues: CTSSLGTYNEQFF.

This CDR3 is CASSFDTGSSWELFF. The DNA of the CDR3 is TGTGCCAGCAGCTTCGACACGGGGTCAAGTTGGGAGCTGTTTTTT. The rearrangement joins TRBV11-2 to TRBJ2-2; a possible D gene is TRBD2 (5 bases). Germline V gene data show CDR1 as SGHAT and CDR2 as FQNNGV. The ends were cut back, 3 bases at V and 9 bases at J, with 17 bases in the middle. The CDR3 totals 15 residues. Using reference TRBV11-2 and TRBJ2-2 for the parts outside the CDR3, the full variable domain is EAGVAQSPRYKIIEKRQSVAFWCNPISGHATLYWYQQILGQGPKLLIQFQNNGVVDDSQLPKDRFSAERLKGVDSTLKIQPAKLEDSAVYLCASSFDTGSSWELFFGEGSRLTVL.

In this sample, this clonotype turned up a few times. The V gene is TRBV29-1, the J gene TRBJ1-2; D is undetermined. The CDR3 runs to 11 residues. Per the germline V gene, CDR1 is SQVTM and CDR2 is ANQGSEA. Trimming shortened V by 3 bases and J by 3 bases, and 5 bases separated the two germline ends. The CDR3 reads CSVEKDYGYTF. CDR3 sequence (DNA): TGCAGCGTTGAGAAGGACTATGGCTACACCTTC.

The chain links TRBV2 to TRBJ1-4; TRBD1 aligns across 7 bases. CDR1 and CDR2 (germline): SNHLY, FYNNEI. The CDR3 is made up of 12 amino acids. V was clipped by 7 bases and J by 8 bases; unmatched bases: 4. The CDR3 is CASTSGGEKLFF. CDR3 bases: TGTGCCAGCACCTCAGGGGGAGAAAAACTGTTTTTT.

Turning to this clonotype: The germline gene is not matched at one end of the junction; a read error may be the cause. This chain joins TRBV27 and TRBJ1-1, with TRBD1 as a possible D gene (5 bases). The V gene's germline CDR1 is MNHEY and CDR2 SMNVEV (reference sequence). The length of the CDR3 is 14 residues. CDR3 DNA sequence: TGTGCCAGCAGTTGGGGGGGAAGGAACACTGAAGCTTCCTTT. Protein sequence: CASSWGGRNTEASF.

The chain carries TRBV5-1 and TRBJ2-3; D remains ambiguous. Per the germline V gene, CDR1 is SGHRS and CDR2 is YFSETQ. This CDR3 contains 12 residues. The V and J ends lost 4 bases and 2 bases respectively, with 5 bases between them. The CDR3 region is CASSIYTDTQYF. CDR3 nucleotides: TGCGCCAGCAGCATATACACAGATACGCAGTATTTT.

This chain uses TRBV5-8 with TRBJ2-2; no reliable D call. Trimming shortened V by 3 bases and J by 7 bases, and 16 bases separated the two germline ends. CDR3 size: 15 residues. Germline assignment: CDR1 SGHTS and CDR2 YDEGEE. CDR3 bases: TGTGCCAGCAGCTCCTATCGGACCGAACTCGGGGAGCTGTTTTTT. It specifies CASSSYRTELGELFF.

This clonotype was observed a few times. The V and J genes are TRBV20-1 and TRBJ2-3; 9 bases fit TRBD2. The junction had 10 bases not matched to a gene; V was cut back by 6 bases and J by 0 bases. This CDR3 contains 16 residues. Germline loops: CDR1 DFQATT, CDR2 SNEGSKA (reference sequence). CDR3 residues: CSAPLRLAVSTDTQYF. The DNA of the CDR3 is TGCAGTGCCCCCCTAAGACTAGCGGTTAGCACAGATACGCAGTATTTT.